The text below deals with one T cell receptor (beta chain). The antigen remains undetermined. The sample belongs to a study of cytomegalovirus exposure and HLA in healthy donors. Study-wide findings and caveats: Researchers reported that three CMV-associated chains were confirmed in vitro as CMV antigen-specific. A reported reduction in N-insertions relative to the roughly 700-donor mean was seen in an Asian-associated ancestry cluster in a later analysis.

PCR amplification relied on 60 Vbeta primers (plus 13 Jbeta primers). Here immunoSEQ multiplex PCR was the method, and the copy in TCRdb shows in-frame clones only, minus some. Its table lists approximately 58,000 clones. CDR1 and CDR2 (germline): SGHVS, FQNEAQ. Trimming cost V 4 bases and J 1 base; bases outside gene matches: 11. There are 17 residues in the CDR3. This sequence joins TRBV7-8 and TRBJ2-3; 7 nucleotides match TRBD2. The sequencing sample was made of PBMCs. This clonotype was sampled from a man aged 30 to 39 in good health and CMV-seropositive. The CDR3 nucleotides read TGTGCCAGCAGCTCTCACCCTCTTCTAGCGGGCACAGATACGCAGTATTTT. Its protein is CASSSHPLLAGTDTQYF.